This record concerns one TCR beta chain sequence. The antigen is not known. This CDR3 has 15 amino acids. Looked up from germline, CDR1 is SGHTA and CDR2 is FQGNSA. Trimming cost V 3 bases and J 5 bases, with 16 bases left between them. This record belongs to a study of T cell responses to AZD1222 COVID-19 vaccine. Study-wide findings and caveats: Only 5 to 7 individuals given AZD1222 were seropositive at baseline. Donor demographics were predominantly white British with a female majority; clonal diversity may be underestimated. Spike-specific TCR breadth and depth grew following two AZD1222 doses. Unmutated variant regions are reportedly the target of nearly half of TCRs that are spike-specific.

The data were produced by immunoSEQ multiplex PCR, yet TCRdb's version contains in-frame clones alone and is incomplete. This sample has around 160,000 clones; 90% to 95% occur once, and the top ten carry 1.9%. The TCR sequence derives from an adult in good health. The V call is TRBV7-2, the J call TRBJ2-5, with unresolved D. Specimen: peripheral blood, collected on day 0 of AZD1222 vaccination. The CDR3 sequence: CASSFSPWSMETQYF. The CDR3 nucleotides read TGTGCCAGCAGCTTTTCCCCTTGGTCGATGGAGACCCAGTACTTC.